Each of the 16 T cell receptor beta chains below was sequenced from the same sample in a study of T cell changes during pregnancy in multiple sclerosis. This table comes from immunoSEQ multiplex PCR, and its TCRdb copy is limited to in-frame clones, with some not included. Altogether 75,000 to 90,000 clones are present, approximately 94% being singletons, with the ten largest covering approximately 0.2%. The source was CD4+ T cells from peripheral blood mononuclear cells, collected before pregnancy. The receptors stem from a female donor with multiple sclerosis, enrolled in a pregnancy study.

This sequence joins TRBV19 and TRBJ2-1; 10 bases match TRBD2. CDR1 is LNHDA and CDR2 is SQIVND in the germline V gene (reference sequence). This CDR3 is built from 14 residues. Unmatched junction bases numbered 13, after V lost 8 bases and J lost 12 bases. The CDR3 loop reads CASDPSGSWEWQFF. CDR3 DNA sequence: TGTGCCAGTGATCCTAGCGGGAGCTGGGAGTGGCAGTTCTTC.

V gene TRBV11-1 combines with J gene TRBJ1-1, with 10 bases aligning to TRBD1. CDR3 length: 14 residues. CDR1 is SGHAT, CDR2 FQDESV, per germline (reference sequence). The V gene end was trimmed by 6 bases and the J gene end by 1 base; junction bases not matched to a gene: 2. This CDR3 is CASSRDRGNTEAFF. The CDR3 DNA sequence: TGTGCCAGCAGTCGGGACAGGGGGAACACTGAAGCTTTCTTT.

The chain couples TRBV5-1 to TRBJ2-1, with TRBD1 matching 10 bases. CDR1 is SGHRS, CDR2 YFSETQ, per germline. Germline trimming cut 0 bases from V and 10 bases from J; bases unmatched to any gene: 4. This CDR3 contains 14 residues. The CDR3 coding sequence is TGCGCCAGCAGCTTGGGGACAGGGGGTAGCGAGCAGTTCTTC. Protein: CASSLGTGGSEQFF. The complete variable domain, with remaining parts taken from reference TRBV5-1 and TRBJ2-1, reads KAGVTQTPRYLIKTRGQQVTLSCSPISGHRSVSWYQQTPGQGLQFLFEYFSETQRNKGNFPGRFSGRQFSNSRSEMNVSTLELGDSALYLCASSLGTGGSEQFFGPGTRLTVL.

The J gene is TRBJ1-2, the V gene TRBV6-1; 7 bases line up with TRBD1. The germline V gene has CDR1 MNHNS and CDR2 SASEGT. After removal of 0 bases from V and 8 bases from J, the junction contained 9 bases not matched to a gene. The CDR3 length is 15 residues. CDR3 sequence (DNA): TGTGCCAGCAGTGAAGCCGGGACAGTTCTTCGAGGCTACACCTTC. Its protein is CASSEAGTVLRGYTF.

V and J are TRBV11-2 and TRBJ1-4; 7 bases agree with TRBD1. This CDR3 region has 14 residues. With 3 bases clipped from V and 8 bases from J, the junction kept 6 bases outside the gene matches. Germline loops: CDR1 SGHAT, CDR2 FQNNGV. CDR3 nucleotides: TGTGCCAGCAGCTTTCAACAGGGGAAGGAAAAACTGTTTTTT. This encodes CASSFQQGKEKLFF.

This chain connects TRBV19 to TRBJ2-2; 10 positions agree with TRBD2. Germline V gives CDR1 LNHDA, CDR2 SQIVND (reference sequence). V dropped 1 base and J dropped 3; count of bases not matched to a gene: 8. The CDR3 covers 18 residues. CDR3 sequence: CASSIGPSGGSYTGELFF. CDR3 in DNA: TGTGCCAGTAGTATAGGGCCTAGCGGGGGCTCATACACCGGGGAGCTGTTTTTT.

J is TRBJ1-2 and V is TRBV10-3, with 8 bases aligning to TRBD1. Trimming cost V 2 bases and J 4 bases; bases outside gene matches: 3. There are 14 residues in the CDR3. In germline, CDR1 is ENHRY, CDR2 SYGVKD. CDR3 protein: CAISELRGLYGYTF. The CDR3 DNA sequence: TGTGCCATCAGTGAGCTCAGGGGGCTCTATGGCTACACCTTC.

V gene TRBV7-9 combines with J gene TRBJ2-2; possibly TRBD1 for D (5 bases). The CDR3 has 16 residues. Germline lookup yields CDR1 SEHNR and CDR2 FQNEAQ (reference sequence). V dropped 5 bases and J dropped 1 base, with 14 bases sitting between them. This CDR3 reads CASSPNHQGNTGELFF. The CDR3 DNA sequence: TGTGCCAGCAGCCCCAACCATCAGGGGAACACCGGGGAGCTGTTTTTT.

The rearrangement uses TRBV30 and TRBJ2-2, with 10 nucleotides matching TRBD1. This CDR3 has 16 amino acids. CDR1 and CDR2 from the germline V gene are GTSNPN and SVGIG (reference sequence). V lost 0 bases to trimming and J lost 5 bases; unmatched junction nucleotides: 6. CDR3 protein: CAWSVRGTGETGELFF. CDR3 DNA sequence: TGTGCCTGGAGTGTACGGGGGACAGGGGAAACCGGGGAGCTGTTTTTT.

This chain uses TRBV19 with TRBJ2-7, with D possibly matching TRBD2 (5 bases). Germline loops: CDR1 LNHDA, CDR2 SQIVND (reference sequence). Trimming took 5 bases from V and 0 from J, leaving 11 bases between them. CDR3 length: 14 residues. The CDR3 sequence is CASSPSTSSYEQYF. The CDR3 DNA sequence: TGTGCCAGTAGTCCTAGCACCAGCTCCTACGAGCAGTACTTC.

V usage is TRBV16 and J usage is TRBJ1-5; maybe TRBD1 (6 bases). With 0 bases removed from V and 4 bases from J, the gap between germline ends came to 10 bases. From germline, CDR1 is KGHSY and CDR2 FQNENV. The CDR3 spans 15 residues. CDR3 sequence: CASSQSAGANQPQHF. Written as DNA, the CDR3 is TGTGCCAGCAGCCAATCCGCAGGGGCTAATCAGCCCCAGCATTTT.

The chain uses TRBV6-1 and TRBJ2-1; D remains unclear. The CDR3 runs 15 residues. Germline-derived CDR1 and CDR2 are MNHNS and SASEGT. V was trimmed by 4 bases and J by 9 bases, leaving 19 bases between them. In DNA, the CDR3 is TGTGCCAGCAGTGCTCTAATTTCGGTACGAGGTGAGCAGTTCTTC. Translation gives CASSALISVRGEQFF.

The chain has TRBV11-2 and TRBJ1-2, with D possibly being TRBD1 (5 bases). Trimming pared 0 bases from V and 4 bases from J, leaving 12 bases between. The CDR3 is made up of 15 amino acids. Germline-derived CDR1 and CDR2 are SGHAT and FQNNGV. The CDR3 DNA reads TGTGCCAGCAGCTTAGAAGGGGAAGGCCTCTATGGCTACACCTTC. Protein sequence: CASSLEGEGLYGYTF.

Here the CDR3 DNA reads TGCGCCAGCAGCTTGGTGAGCGGGAGAGGCACAGATACGCAGTATTTT. This sequence encodes CASSLVSGRGTDTQYF. The rearrangement joins TRBV5-1 to TRBJ2-3; 8 bases agree with TRBD2. V shed 0 bases, J shed 1 base, and the junction held 4 bases outside the gene matches. From germline, CDR1 is SGHRS and CDR2 YFSETQ. CDR3 length: 16 residues. Combining the CDR3 with reference TRBV5-1 and TRBJ2-3 gives the whole variable domain KAGVTQTPRYLIKTRGQQVTLSCSPISGHRSVSWYQQTPGQGLQFLFEYFSETQRNKGNFPGRFSGRQFSNSRSEMNVSTLELGDSALYLCASSLVSGRGTDTQYFGPGTRLTVL.

The CDR3 reads CASRPSNRWGGLNEKLFF. The DNA for the CDR3 is TGTGCCAGCCGTCCCTCTAACAGGTGGGGGGGCCTTAATGAAAAACTGTTTTTT. The chain carries TRBV9 and TRBJ1-4, with a weak D call TRBD1 (6 bases). Trimming removed 7 bases at V and 4 bases at J, with 26 bases between. The length of the CDR3 is 18 residues. The germline V gene has CDR1 SGDLS and CDR2 YYNGEE.

The chain combines TRBV29-1 with TRBJ2-7; 14 nucleotides match TRBD2. The trim removed 8 bases at V and 6 bases at J, leaving 21 bases unmatched. Germline loops: CDR1 SQVTM, CDR2 ANQGSEA. This CDR3 is built from 18 residues. CDR3 loop: CSFVTPGLAGVSRGEQYF. The CDR3 bases are TGCAGCTTCGTCACCCCGGGACTAGCGGGAGTTTCAAGGGGCGAGCAGTACTTC.